This T cell receptor (beta chain) was sequenced during a study of control samples from healthy donors and cancer patients (dated by TCRdb to the early 2020s). To note about this clone: Its antigen has not been determined. No quality values exist for individual bases; no much larger clone is one base distant.

Library construction relied on the immunoSEQ multiplex PCR assay. Drawn from immuneACCESS, this table holds only the in-frame rearrangements with V and J called that TCRdb kept. Clones are partly lost; checked studies trace under half to an unresolved V gene and leave the rest unexplained. This sample lists 150,000 to 200,000 clones; 90% to 95% were detected once. Roughly 1.6% of the sample lies in the top ten. The receptor was derived from a woman aged 25 to 45 in good health. Material: blood.

The CDR3 reads as follows: CASSLRDYNEQFF. The bases read TGTGCCAGCAGCCTCCGGGACTACAATGAGCAGTTCTTC. The chain links TRBV2 with TRBJ2-1, with TRBD2 perhaps the D gene, on 5 matching bases. For CDR1 and CDR2, the germline V gene lists SNHLY and FYNNEI. CDR3 length: 13 amino acids, cysteine to phenylalanine. The entry retains the CDR3 DNA only, 39 bases that are in frame from base 1. V is cut by 6 bases and J by 3 bases, and the space between the germline ends is 9 bases.